These 21 T cell receptor beta chains came from one sample sequenced in a study of regulatory T cells in long-lasting Graves disease. The authors built TCR beta libraries using iRepertoire HTBI primers and Arm-PCR of CDR3 regions. TCRdb reprocessed the multiplex PCR reads with MiXCR, giving one entry per CDR3 protein. This sample has approximately 300,000 distinct CDR3 sequences, with 18% found just once. Noted time point: newly diagnosed GD, antithyroid drugs for less than 3 months. With RNA extracted from PBMCs as input, the TCR library was made. Material: peripheral blood mononuclear cells (PBMCs), obtained at new diagnosis, from a patient treated with antithyroid drugs. These receptors came from a female donor with Graves disease.

This clonotype has just a few counts. The chain recombines TRBV7-3 with TRBJ2-2; a possible D gene is TRBD1 (5 bases). V gave up 5 bases and J gave up 0 bases, with 10 bases separating them. Germline lookup yields CDR1 SGHTA and CDR2 FQGTGA. The CDR3 loop spans 15 amino acids. CDR3 sequence reads: CASSQGNSNTGELFF. The CDR3 coding sequence is TGTGCCAGCAGCCAGGGAAATTCGAACACCGGGGAGCTGTTTTTT.

The chain uses TRBV6-2 or TRBV6-3 and TRBJ1-2; 7 bases line up with TRBD1. The length of the CDR3 is 12 residues. Trimming took 8 bases from V and 4 from J; bases not matched to a gene: 4. From germline, CDR1 is MNHEY and CDR2 SVGEGT. CDR3 sequence (DNA): TGTGCCAGCGCAGGGGGTGGCTATGGCTACACCTTC. Its translation is CASAGGGYGYTF.

This clonotype was picked up many times. One junction end does not reproduce the germline sequence, and a read error may be involved. CDR3 nucleotide sequence: TGTGCCAGCAGTTTTAAGCCTGGATCGCCCGGGACAGCTTTT. Protein sequence: CASSFKPGSPGTAF. The chain couples TRBV12-3 or TRBV12-4 to TRBJ1-4, with TRBD1 matching 7 bases. CDR3 length: 14 amino acids.

This clonotype appeared many times. CDR3 sequence (DNA): TGCAGTGCTAGGGGGCTAGGGGAGCTGTTTTTT. Its translation: CSARGLGELFF. This chain joins TRBV20-1 and TRBJ2-2, with D perhaps matching TRBD1 (5 bases). Germline V gene data show CDR1 as DFQATT and CDR2 as SNEGSKA (reference sequence). V was shortened by 3 bases and J by 8 bases, with 7 bases between the two germline ends. This CDR3 is 11 amino acids long.

In its sample, this clonotype was seen many times. The chain joins TRBV28 to TRBJ1-6; D is undetermined. Germline CDR1 and CDR2: MDHEN and SYDVKM. V lost 10 bases and J lost 0, with 10 bases in between. This CDR3 region has 14 residues. This CDR3 reads CAIREGSYNSPLHF. For the CDR3, the DNA is TGTGCCATCCGGGAGGGCTCCTATAATTCACCCCTCCACTTT.

The CDR3 bases are TGTGCCAGCAGTGGCCTGGACGGCGGATTGAACACCGGGGAGCTGTTTTTT. Translation: CASSGLDGGLNTGELFF. This chain connects TRBV6-1 to TRBJ2-2; D is unresolved. Germline-derived CDR1 and CDR2 are MNHNS and SASEGT. This CDR3 has 17 amino acids. Between the trimmed V and J ends, which lost 4 bases and 1 base, there was a span of 16 bases.

Many counts were recorded for this clonotype. The V and J genes are TRBV30 and TRBJ1-1; 7 bases map to TRBD1. V was pared by 4 bases and J by 10 bases, with 6 bases of the junction left unmatched. This CDR3 is 11 amino acids long. Germline V CDR1 and CDR2: GTSNPN, SVGIG (reference sequence). The CDR3, as DNA: TGTGCCTGGACCAGACAGGGTGGAGCTTTCTTT. Its translation is CAWTRQGGAFF. Full variable domain (outside the CDR3, taken from reference TRBV30 and TRBJ1-1): SQTIHQWPATLVQPVGSPLSLECTVEGTSNPNLYWYRQAAGRGLQLLFYSVGIGQISSEVPQNLSASRPQDRQFILSSKKLLLSDSGFYLCAWTRQGGAFFGQGTRLTVV.

This clonotype appeared a few times. The rearrangement links TRBV20-1 to TRBJ2-7; 7 bases are shared with TRBD1. This CDR3 contains 14 residues. J gave up 4 bases and V 2 bases, and 8 bases lay outside the gene matches. Germline assignment: CDR1 DFQATT and CDR2 SNEGSKA (reference sequence). CDR3 bases: TGCAGTGCTAGAACAGGGGAAAGTTGGTACGAGCAGTACTTC. Translated: CSARTGESWYEQYF.

This clonotype was recorded many times. This chain uses TRBV5-1 with TRBJ1-2; TRBD1 might be the D (5 bases). Germline V gene data show CDR1 as SGHRS and CDR2 as YFSETQ. V was clipped by 3 bases and J by 4 bases, with 22 bases between them. CDR3 length: 17 residues. CDR3 nucleotides: TGCGCCAGCAGCTGGGGAATGGGGCAGGGAGCCCTCTATGGCTACACCTTC. It translates to CASSWGMGQGALYGYTF.

This clonotype was counted many times. The V and J genes are TRBV7-3 and TRBJ2-5, with D hard to call. Germline V lookup: CDR1 SGHTA, CDR2 FQGTGA. This CDR3 is 13 amino acids long. V was cut by 1 base and J by 5 bases, with 8 bases left in between. The CDR3 loop is CASSLSLRETQYF. The CDR3 nucleotides are TGTGCCAGCAGCTTAAGTCTCCGGGAGACCCAGTACTTC.

This clonotype occurred many times. The chain has TRBV11-2 and TRBJ2-2; 10 positions agree with TRBD1. There are 18 residues in the CDR3. The V gene end was trimmed by 2 bases and the J gene end by 0 bases; junction bases not matched to a gene: 6. CDR1 SGHAT and CDR2 FQNNGV come from the germline V gene. The CDR3 DNA reads TGTGCCAGCAGCTTAATGGGACAGGGGTCCGCGAACACCGGGGAGCTGTTTTTT. Translating gives CASSLMGQGSANTGELFF.

V is TRBV4-2 and J is TRBJ1-5; 9 positions agree with TRBD1. Germline V CDR1 and CDR2: LGHNA, YNFKEQ. V lost 0 bases and J lost 1; bases outside the gene matches: 1. The CDR3 contains 16 residues. The CDR3 DNA reads as TGTGCCAGCAGCCAAGAAGGGACAGGGAGCAATCAGCCCCAGCATTTT. Amino acid sequence: CASSQEGTGSNQPQHF.

V usage is TRBV19 and J usage is TRBJ2-7; TRBD2 matches 8 bases. In germline, CDR1 is LNHDA, CDR2 SQIVND (reference sequence). J lost 6 bases, V lost 5 bases, and 6 bases had no gene match. This CDR3 contains 13 residues. CDR3 protein: CASSFLAGSEQYF. CDR3 nucleotides: TGTGCCAGTAGTTTCTTAGCGGGATCCGAGCAGTACTTC.

This clonotype appeared a few times. The J gene is TRBJ2-4, the V gene TRBV20-1; D unclear. The CDR3 is made up of 13 amino acids. Trimming left V 8 bases short and J 0 bases short, with 11 bases between. Germline CDR1 is DFQATT and CDR2 is SNEGSKA (reference sequence). The CDR3 bases are TGCAGTTCTCGTAACTTAGCCAAAAACATTCAGTACTTC. This gives the protein CSSRNLAKNIQYF.

This clonotype was detected ten times or more. This chain links TRBV28 with TRBJ2-5; tentative D call: TRBD2 (6 bases). Germline V gene sequence: CDR1 MDHEN, CDR2 SYDVKM. The CDR3 spans 16 residues. The V end lost 1 base, the J end lost 5 bases, and 17 bases lay between the germline ends. The CDR3, as DNA: TGTGCCAGCAGTTTATCGACTGGGGGGTTGTGGGAGACCCAGTACTTC. Its protein product is CASSLSTGGLWETQYF.

The chain combines TRBV7-8 with TRBJ1-5, with D unresolved. The CDR3 spans 15 residues. The V end lost 2 bases, the J end lost 1 base, and 9 bases lay between the germline ends. Germline V gives CDR1 SGHVS, CDR2 FQNEAQ. CDR3 nucleotide sequence: TGTGCCAGCAGCTTATCGGGTATAAGCAATCAGCCCCAGCATTTT. It encodes CASSLSGISNQPQHF.

This clonotype was observed many times. The chain uses TRBV7-9 and TRBJ1-6, with 9 bases aligning to TRBD1. After removal of 1 base from V and 7 bases from J, the junction contained 2 bases not matched to a gene. The CDR3 has 15 residues. Germline loops: CDR1 SEHNR, CDR2 FQNEAQ (reference sequence). The CDR3 DNA follows: TGTGCCAGCAGCTTAGGGACAGGGGAGAATTCACCCCTCCACTTT. It codes for CASSLGTGENSPLHF.

This clonotype was recorded at least ten times. The chain is built from TRBV2 and TRBJ1-1; D ambiguous. V was cut by 1 base and J by 7 bases, with 13 bases left in between. This CDR3 contains 14 residues. Germline values: CDR1 SNHLY, CDR2 FYNNEI. CDR3 DNA sequence: TGTGCCAGCAGTGAAGTATATAACGGGGATGAAGCTTTCTTT. It codes for CASSEVYNGDEAFF.

This clonotype showed up many times. The rearrangement links TRBV11-3 to TRBJ2-7; TRBD2 matches at 10 bases. V was clipped by 3 bases and J by 3 bases; unmatched bases: 8. The CDR3 runs to 16 residues. Germline V gives CDR1 SGHNT, CDR2 YENEEA. The CDR3 here is CASSFGRTSGFYEQYF. In DNA, the CDR3 is TGTGCCAGCAGCTTCGGCCGGACTAGCGGCTTCTACGAGCAGTACTTC.

This clonotype was seen a few times. Likely a read error: the CDR3 ends without its conserved phenylalanine or tryptophan. The V gene is TRBV20-1, the J gene TRBJ1-1, with 7 bases identical to TRBD1. Germline V CDR1 and CDR2: DFQATT, SNEGSKA (reference sequence). Losses at the gene ends were 3 bases for V and 6 bases for J; bases not matched to a gene: 7. The CDR3 covers 13 residues. The CDR3 is CSASHDRDPEAFL. The CDR3 nucleotides read TGCAGTGCTAGCCATGACAGGGACCCTGAAGCTTTCCTT.

The table lists this clonotype with many counts. The J gene is TRBJ2-3, the V gene TRBV28, with 7 bases identical to TRBD2. V shed 8 bases and J 11 bases; nucleotides not matched to a gene: 13. Per germline, CDR1 MDHEN and CDR2 SYDVKM. The CDR3 totals 13 residues. For the CDR3, the DNA is TGTGCCAGCCTTAATCGAGAGGGGAGGGTGCAGTATTTT. The encoded protein is CASLNREGRVQYF.